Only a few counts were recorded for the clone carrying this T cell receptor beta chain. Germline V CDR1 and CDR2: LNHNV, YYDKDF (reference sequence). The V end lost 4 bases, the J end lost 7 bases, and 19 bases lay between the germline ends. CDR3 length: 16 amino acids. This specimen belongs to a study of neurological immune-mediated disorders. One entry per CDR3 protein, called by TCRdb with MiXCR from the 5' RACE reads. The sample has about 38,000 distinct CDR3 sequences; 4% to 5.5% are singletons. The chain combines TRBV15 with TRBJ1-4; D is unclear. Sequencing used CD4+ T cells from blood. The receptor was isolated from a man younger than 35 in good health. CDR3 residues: CATSKREPAPSEKLFF. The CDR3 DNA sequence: TGTGCCACCAGCAAAAGGGAGCCGGCCCCGAGTGAAAAACTGTTTTTT.